This T cell receptor (beta chain) was obtained from a study of CD8 T cells in Susac syndrome. Stable or active relapsing-remitting multiple sclerosis, untreated and meeting revised McDonald criteria, defined the controls. Negative isolation was used for CD8+ and CD4+ T cells and FACS enrichment for TEMRA cells. Germline-derived CDR1 and CDR2 are DFQATT and SNEGSKA (reference sequence). The ends were cut back, 3 bases at V and 1 base at J, with 5 bases in the middle. This CDR3 is 12 amino acids long. An input of roughly 0.5 to 1 ug of RNA was subjected to reverse transcription using random hexamers. The authors amplified TCR beta CDR3 across 54 Vbeta and 13 Jbeta using immunoSEQ multiplex PCR. TCRdb ran MiXCR on the immunoSEQ multiplex PCR reads and lists one entry per CDR3 protein. The sample shows 400,000 or so distinct CDR3 sequences, approximately 85% of them seen only once.

J is TRBJ2-3 and V is TRBV20-1; D is perhaps TRBD1 (5 bases). Sequenced sample: CD8+ T cells from PBMCs. The TCR comes from a human donor with multiple sclerosis. The CDR3 here is CSARGRTDTQYF. As DNA, the CDR3 is TGCAGTGCTAGGGGGCGCACAGATACGCAGTATTTT.